The rows below give T cell receptor beta chains drawn from one sample of a study of neurological immune-mediated disorders. TCRdb re-called the 5' RACE reads through MiXCR, storing one row per CDR3 protein. In the table there are tens of thousands of distinct CDR3 sequences, about 3.2% of which are singletons. What was sequenced was PBMCs. These receptors were obtained from a woman aged 55 to 70 with multiple sclerosis. CDR3s include the opening cysteine and the closing phenylalanine or tryptophan. D genes are given only for firm matches. Clone sizes are given selectively: once, few, many, or a class where the clone is expanded.

d_call | j_call | cdr3_length | v_call | clone_size | cdr3_aa | cdr3_nt
TRBD1 | TRBJ1-1 | 16 | TRBV14 | many | CASSPRLTGLNTEAFF | TGTGCCAGCAGCCCCAGGCTGACAGGGTTGAACACTGAAGCTTTCTTT
. | TRBJ2-5 | 12 | TRBV6-5 | many | CASSQTKETQYF | TGTGCCAGCAGTCAGACTAAAGAGACCCAGTACTTC
. | TRBJ1-6 | 13 | TRBV12-3/TRBV12-4 | many | CASSLETGSPLHF | TGTGCCAGCAGTTTAGAAACAGGCTCACCCCTCCACTTT
TRBD1 | TRBJ1-5 | 13 | TRBV7-2 | many | CASNRQGGRPQHF | TGTGCCAGCAACCGACAGGGGGGGAGGCCCCAGCATTTT
. | TRBJ2-2 | 18 | TRBV27 | many | CASSLNRPAPLNTGELFF | TGTGCCAGCAGTTTAAACCGCCCAGCCCCGTTGAACACCGGGGAGCTGTTTTTT
. | TRBJ1-4 | 15 | TRBV5-1 | many | CASSLLGDTREKLFF | TGCGCCAGCAGCTTGTTGGGGGACACGAGAGAAAAACTGTTTTTT
. | TRBJ2-2 | 12 | TRBV20-1 | many | CGKTANTGELFF | TGCGGAAAGACGGCGAACACCGGGGAGCTGTTTTTT
TRBD1 | TRBJ1-6 | 15 | TRBV20-1 | many | CSAPGGQGGNSPLHF | TGCAGTGCTCCGGGGGGGCAGGGGGGTAATTCACCCCTCCACTTT
. | TRBJ2-1 | 13 | TRBV10-1 | many | CASSADPDREQFF | TGCGCCAGCAGTGCCGACCCGGACAGAGAGCAGTTCTTC
. | TRBJ1-1 | 13 | TRBV3-1 | many | CASSLIRDTEAFF | TGTGCCAGCAGCCTGATCAGGGACACTGAAGCTTTCTTT
. | TRBJ2-2 | 18 | TRBV24-1 | many | CATSDTTQAIRGTGELFF | TGTGCCACCAGTGATACTACGCAGGCCATTCGGGGCACCGGGGAGCTGTTTTTT
TRBD2 | TRBJ2-3 | 16 | TRBV5-5 | many | CASSLPSGGDTDTQYF | TGTGCCAGCAGCTTGCCTAGCGGGGGGGACACAGATACGCAGTATTTT
. | TRBJ1-3 | 13 | TRBV20-1 | many | CSASGTLSNTIYF | TGCAGTGCGTCCGGGACGTTAAGCAACACCATATATTTT
. | TRBJ2-3 | 18 | TRBV5-1 | many | CASSLAPGVTLGTDTQYF | TGCGCCAGCAGCTTGGCTCCGGGGGTAACTCTGGGCACAGATACGCAGTATTTT
. | TRBJ1-1 | 15 | TRBV7-2 | many | CASSLGDLPNTEAFF | TGTGCCAGCAGCCTGGGGGACTTACCGAACACTGAAGCTTTCTTT
TRBD1 | TRBJ2-7 | 14 | TRBV12-3/TRBV12-4 | few | CASSSQGARDEQYF | TGTGCCAGCAGTTCCCAGGGGGCGCGGGACGAGCAGTACTTC
. | TRBJ2-5 | 15 | TRBV20-1 | . | CSAGAFFPLQETQYF | TGCAGTGCAGGCGCCTTCTTCCCGCTCCAAGAGACCCAGTACTTC
. | TRBJ1-2 | 13 | TRBV6-5 | many | CASSYSEGLPYTF | TGTGCCAGCAGTTACTCTGAAGGGTTGCCATACACCTTC
. | TRBJ2-7 | 16 | TRBV5-1 | many | CASSFGTYQSSYEQYF | TGCGCCAGCAGCTTCGGGACGTACCAGAGCTCCTACGAGCAGTACTTC
. | TRBJ1-1 | 14 | TRBV20-1 | many | CSAHNPSGNTEAFF | TGCAGTGCTCACAACCCCAGTGGGAACACTGAAGCTTTCTTT
. | TRBJ1-4 | 14 | TRBV3-1 | few | CASSHRRNNEKLFF | TGTGCCAGCAGCCATAGACGGAATAATGAAAAACTGTTTTTT
TRBD1 | TRBJ2-3 | 17 | TRBV4-1 | few | CASIQVAPGGVSDTQYF | TGCGCCAGCATCCAAGTGGCCCCAGGGGGCGTCTCAGATACGCAGTATTTT
TRBD2 | TRBJ2-1 | 18 | TRBV15 | many | CATSRDPTSGGYYNEQFF | TGTGCCACCAGCAGAGATCCGACTAGCGGGGGGTACTACAATGAGCAGTTCTTC
. | TRBJ1-2 | 12 | TRBV5-5 | many | CASRVLPYGYTF | TGTGCCAGCAGGGTCCTTCCTTATGGCTACACCTTC
TRBD2 | TRBJ2-1 | 16 | TRBV6-5 | many | CASKRTGLAGGPEQFF | TGTGCCAGCAAAAGGACCGGACTAGCGGGGGGGCCGGAGCAGTTCTTC
. | TRBJ2-3 | 15 | TRBV15 | many | CATSGAGALTDTQYF | TGTGCCACCAGCGGCGCGGGGGCCCTCACAGATACGCAGTATTTT
TRBD2 | TRBJ2-3 | 19 | TRBV10-2 | many | CASSITGTSGGAITDTQYF | TGCGCCAGCAGTATCACCGGGACTAGCGGGGGGGCTATCACAGATACGCAGTATTTT
. | TRBJ2-2 | 15 | TRBV12-3/TRBV12-4 | many | CASSLISGTTGELFF | TGTGCCAGCAGTTTAATTTCAGGGACTACCGGGGAGCTGTTTTTT
TRBD1 | TRBJ1-2 | 13 | TRBV29-1 | many | CSVAGQENYGYTF | TGCAGCGTAGCCGGACAGGAAAACTATGGCTACACCTTC
. | TRBJ2-7 | 13 | TRBV6-5 | few | CASSIGQAGEQYF | TGTGCCAGCAGCATCGGGCAGGCAGGCGAGCAGTACTTC
TRBD1 | TRBJ2-3 | 15 | TRBV10-3 | many | CAIGSKGQGPDTQYF | TGTGCCATCGGTAGTAAGGGACAGGGGCCAGATACGCAGTATTTT
TRBD2 | TRBJ2-3 | 16 | TRBV7-2 | many | CASSSTSGGAADTQYF | TGTGCCAGCAGCTCGACTAGCGGGGGGGCGGCAGATACGCAGTATTTT